A selection of T cell receptor beta chains follows, all from one sample in a study of cytomegalovirus exposure and HLA in healthy donors. The data were produced by immunoSEQ multiplex PCR, yet TCRdb's version contains in-frame clones alone and is incomplete. The sample contains 100,000 to 150,000 clones, around nine tenths of which appear only once. Material: PBMCs. The source of these receptors is a young woman in good health and CMV-seronegative. Both conserved end residues are part of each CDR3. The D gene is left open where the match is weak. Expanded clones are given a class, and other clones once, few, many or no size at all.

TRBJ1-3 TRBV7-9 . . CASSLSEFSGNTIYF TGTGCCAGCAGCTTATCGGAGTTCTCTGGAAACACCATATATTTT
TRBJ2-7 TRBV10-3 TRBD2 once CAISDLAVSSYEQYF TGTGCCATCAGTGACCTAGCGGTTAGCTCCTACGAGCAGTACTTC
TRBJ1-2 TRBV19 . . CASSRPTTGTAADGYTF TGTGCCAGTAGTAGGCCCACCACAGGGACCGCGGCGGATGGCTACACCTTC
TRBJ2-3 TRBV28 . once CASSLTRTYTDTQYF TGTGCCAGCAGCTTAACTAGGACTTACACAGATACGCAGTATTTT
TRBJ2-7 TRBV7-8 . . CASSLPTREQYF TGTGCCAGCAGCTTGCCGACGAGGGAGCAGTACTTC
TRBJ1-2 TRBV6-1 . . CASSPPYSNYGYTF TGTGCCAGCAGTCCACCCTATTCTAACTATGGCTACACCTTC
TRBJ2-5 TRBV5-1 . . CASSLGGGETQYF TGCGCCAGCAGCTTGGGGGGAGGAGAGACCCAGTACTTC
TRBJ2-1 TRBV28 . . CASRSAGYNEQFF TGTGCCAGCAGGTCCGCAGGGTACAATGAGCAGTTCTTC
TRBJ1-2 TRBV6-6 TRBD1 . CASSYDDRGYGYTF TGTGCCAGCAGTTACGACGACAGGGGGTATGGCTACACCTTC
TRBJ1-3 TRBV15 . . CATSGLTGLVNTIYF TGTGCCACCAGCGGGTTAACAGGGTTGGTTAACACCATATATTTT
TRBJ2-7 TRBV4-3 TRBD2 . CASSPGLAGGYEQYF TGCGCCAGCAGCCCGGGCCTAGCGGGAGGTTACGAGCAGTACTTC
TRBJ2-1 TRBV2 TRBD1 . CASTGDRSYNEQFF TGTGCCAGCACCGGGGACAGGAGCTACAATGAGCAGTTCTTC
TRBJ2-6 TRBV4-2 TRBD1 . CASSQETGSGANVLTF TGTGCCAGCAGCCAAGAGACAGGGTCTGGGGCCAACGTCCTGACTTTC
TRBJ2-7 TRBV5-1 . . CASSPWLTHLGGEQYF TGCGCCAGCTCCCCTTGGCTCACACACCTAGGGGGAGAGCAGTACTTC
TRBJ2-2 TRBV2 . . CASSPGAGIATGELFF TGTGCCAGCAGCCCTGGGGCAGGTATTGCCACCGGGGAGCTGTTTTTT
TRBJ1-1 TRBV9 TRBD1 . CASSPGQGASEAFF TGTGCCAGCAGCCCGGGACAGGGGGCCAGTGAAGCTTTCTTT
TRBJ2-3 TRBV10-1 TRBD2 . CASSETSGVGTDTQYF TGCGCCAGCAGTGAGACTAGCGGGGTAGGCACAGATACGCAGTATTTT
TRBJ2-7 TRBV19 TRBD1 few CASSTGGLDEQYF TGTGCCAGTAGTACAGGGGGCTTGGACGAGCAGTACTTC
TRBJ1-4 TRBV4-3 . . CASSQTGLKATNEKLFF TGCGCCAGCAGCCAAACAGGCCTGAAAGCAACTAATGAAAAACTGTTTTTT
TRBJ2-2 TRBV5-1 . . CASTLGRGGSTGELFF TGCGCCAGCACCCTTGGCCGGGGTGGAAGCACCGGGGAGCTGTTTTTT
TRBJ2-3 TRBV11-3 . once CASSLDVLAPSTDTQYF TGTGCCAGCAGCTTAGATGTATTAGCGCCTAGCACAGATACGCAGTATTTT
TRBJ1-2 TRBV30 . . CAWSVHVGGTGYTF TGTGCCTGGAGTGTACATGTAGGAGGGACTGGCTACACCTTC
TRBJ2-7 TRBV4-1 TRBD1 . CASSQDFRAGTGGDEQYF TGCGCCAGCAGCCAAGATTTTCGAGCCGGGACAGGGGGCGACGAGCAGTACTTC
TRBJ1-2 TRBV5-4 TRBD1 once CASSWGQGGYTF TGTGCCAGCAGCTGGGGACAGGGAGGCTACACCTTC
TRBJ1-4 TRBV28 . . CATQVDATNEKLFF TGTGCCACCCAGGTCGATGCAACTAATGAAAAACTGTTTTTT
TRBJ2-1 TRBV11-3 TRBD2 . CASSLGVWRGDYNEQFF TGTGCCAGCAGCTTAGGCGTGTGGCGGGGGGACTACAATGAGCAGTTCTTC
TRBJ2-7 TRBV5-4 . . CASRGGAIQYF TGTGCCAGCAGGGGGGGGGCGATACAGTACTTC
TRBJ1-2 TRBV30 . . CAWSVDRIYGYTF TGTGCCTGGAGTGTAGACAGGATCTATGGCTACACCTTC
TRBJ1-4 TRBV4-3 . . CASSQDMWGQTNEKLFF TGCGCCAGCAGCCAAGATATGTGGGGGCAGACTAATGAAAAACTGTTTTTT
TRBJ2-1 TRBV15 . . CATSRDLAGSYNEQFF TGTGCCACCAGCAGAGATCTGGCGGGCTCCTACAATGAGCAGTTCTTC
TRBJ2-1 TRBV4-3 . once CASSHFVGDSQFF TGCGCCAGCAGCCATTTTGTGGGCGACAGCCAGTTCTTC
TRBJ2-7 TRBV6-6 TRBD2 once CASTAGVDEQYF TGTGCCAGTACAGCGGGGGTCGACGAGCAGTACTTC
TRBJ2-7 TRBV7-9 . . CASSLEGDTHYEQYF TGTGCCAGCAGCTTAGAAGGGGACACGCACTACGAGCAGTACTTC
TRBJ2-7 TRBV27 TRBD2 . CASRRGGTLSEQYF TGTGCCAGCAGACGGGGGGGGACCCTCTCCGAGCAGTACTTC
TRBJ2-5 TRBV13 TRBD2 . CASSLAWTRRRETQYF TGTGCCAGCAGCTTAGCCTGGACTAGAAGGAGGGAGACCCAGTACTTC
TRBJ2-1 TRBV9 TRBD2 once CASSVAAGGDEQFF TGTGCCAGCAGCGTAGCTGCGGGGGGCGATGAGCAGTTCTTC
TRBJ1-2 TRBV14 TRBD1 . CASSQEGQWDRGLDDYTF TGTGCCAGCAGCCAGGAAGGGCAATGGGACAGGGGGCTGGACGACTACACCTTC
TRBJ2-2 TRBV27 TRBD2 once CASSFGAGVTGELFF TGTGCCAGCAGTTTTGGGGCGGGAGTTACCGGGGAGCTGTTTTTT
TRBJ2-2 TRBV27 TRBD2 . CASSPRGLDVATGELFF TGTGCCAGCAGCCCGAGGGGACTAGATGTGGCGACCGGGGAGCTGTTTTTT
TRBJ1-6 TRBV28 . . CASRRPGGVSNSPLHF TGTGCCAGCAGACGCCCCGGAGGGGTATCTAATTCACCCCTCCACTTT
TRBJ1-6 TRBV7-3 TRBD1 once CASSTQGAGYNSPLHF TGTGCCAGCAGCACACAGGGGGCTGGATATAATTCACCCCTCCACTTT
TRBJ1-3 TRBV27 TRBD1 . CASSFPDRVVLGNTIYF TGTGCCAGCAGTTTCCCGGACAGGGTGGTGCTGGGAAACACCATATATTTT
TRBJ2-7 TRBV30 . . CAWSVGQGRLYEQYF TGTGCCTGGAGTGTTGGCCAGGGAAGGCTCTACGAGCAGTACTTC
TRBJ2-2 TRBV7-3 . . CASSLLGSYTGELFF TGTGCCAGCAGCTTATTAGGGAGCTACACCGGGGAGCTGTTTTTT
TRBJ2-1 TRBV28 . . CASSLGLYYNEQFF TGTGCCAGCAGTTTGGGACTTTACTACAATGAGCAGTTCTTC
TRBJ1-1 TRBV5-1 . . CASSELQGENTEAFF TGCGCCAGCAGCGAGTTACAGGGCGAGAACACTGAAGCTTTCTTT
TRBJ2-5 TRBV10-1 . . CASSEGATGETQYF TGCGCCAGCAGTGAAGGGGCGACCGGAGAGACCCAGTACTTC
TRBJ1-1 TRBV27 . . CASSLIPWGGTEAFF TGTGCCAGCAGTTTAATTCCATGGGGGGGCACTGAAGCTTTCTTT
TRBJ1-1 TRBV19 . . CASSSITVNTEAFF TGTGCCAGTAGTTCCATCACAGTGAACACTGAAGCTTTCTTT
TRBJ1-3 TRBV5-1 . . CASSLGYRASGNTIYF TGCGCCAGCAGCTTGGGGTACAGGGCCTCTGGAAACACCATATATTTT
TRBJ2-2 TRBV9 TRBD1 . CASSWGMRGPGNTGELFF TGTGCCAGCAGTTGGGGAATGAGGGGGCCAGGCAACACCGGGGAGCTGTTTTTT
TRBJ2-7 TRBV28 TRBD2 . CASSTSTSGGYEQYF TGTGCCAGCAGCACTAGCACCTCGGGGGGATACGAGCAGTACTTC
TRBJ2-3 TRBV5-1 TRBD2 few CASSPRGLADSTDTQYF TGCGCCAGCAGCCCGCGGGGACTAGCGGACAGCACAGATACGCAGTATTTT
TRBJ1-3 TRBV5-1 TRBD1 . CASSQQGAGNTIYF TGCGCCAGCAGCCAACAGGGGGCTGGAAACACCATATATTTT
TRBJ1-1 TRBV27 TRBD1 . CASSLSTGANTEAFF TGTGCCAGCAGTTTATCGACAGGGGCGAACACTGAAGCTTTCTTT
TRBJ1-2 TRBV5-1 . many CASSPASRATNYGYTF TGCGCCAGCAGCCCGGCGTCCAGGGCGACTAACTATGGCTACACCTTC
TRBJ2-7 TRBV5-1 . . CASSLIGSSYEQYF TGCGCCAGCAGCTTGATCGGGAGCTCCTACGAGCAGTACTTC